This T cell receptor (beta chain) came from a study of blood T cell repertoires in COVID-19. For the study at large: Donors in the United States, Italy and Spain gave samples during acute or convalescent COVID-19. PBMCs, B-cell-depleted T cells, or T cells were the source of the cDNA or gDNA that made up the material.

In the authors' methods: For nucleated cells, counts were estimated from reference gene primer amplification. TCRdb keeps only in-frame clones here, not all; method: immunoSEQ multiplex PCR. Clonal size and the V and J genes are those of that table, whereas D and trimming came from the DNA. The sample shows roughly 200,000 clones, less than 85% of them seen only once. Recruited during active infection, patients (from Seattle) were subsequently followed longitudinally. This TCR was recovered from a woman older than 75 with COVID-19, enrolled during active disease. Sequencing was performed on peripheral blood.

The CDR3 spells CASTTGSLETQYF. DNA for the CDR3: TGCGCCAGCACAACGGGGAGTCTAGAGACCCAGTACTTC. The rearrangement links TRBV10-2 to TRBJ2-5; D is possibly TRBD2 (5 bases). V was pared by 7 bases and J by 4 bases, with 13 bases between. The CDR3 contains 13 residues. Germline V gene lookup returns CDR1 WSHSY and CDR2 SAAADI.